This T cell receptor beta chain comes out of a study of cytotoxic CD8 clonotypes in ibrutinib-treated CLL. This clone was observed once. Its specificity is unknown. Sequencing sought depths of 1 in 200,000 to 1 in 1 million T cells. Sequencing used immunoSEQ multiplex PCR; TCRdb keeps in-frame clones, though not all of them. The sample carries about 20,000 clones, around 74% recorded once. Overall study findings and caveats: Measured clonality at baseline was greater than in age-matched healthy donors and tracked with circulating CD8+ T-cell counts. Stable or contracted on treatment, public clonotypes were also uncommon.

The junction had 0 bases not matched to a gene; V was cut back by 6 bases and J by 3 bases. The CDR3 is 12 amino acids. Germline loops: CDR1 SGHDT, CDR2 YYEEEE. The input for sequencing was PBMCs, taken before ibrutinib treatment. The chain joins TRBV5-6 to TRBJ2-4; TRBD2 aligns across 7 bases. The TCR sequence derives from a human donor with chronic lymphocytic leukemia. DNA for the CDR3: TGTGCCAGCACGGGAGGCAAAAACATTCAGTACTTC. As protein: CASTGGKNIQYF.